This T cell receptor beta chain originates from a study of blood T cell repertoires in COVID-19. Clones were read by immunoSEQ multiplex PCR, and TCRdb kept only the in-frame ones, dropping some. The table records under 300,000 clones, 91% of them present only once. Germline CDR1 LGHNA, CDR2 YNFKEQ. The CDR3 is 16 residues long. J lost 3 bases, V lost 7 bases, and 11 bases had no gene match. This TCR was recovered from a human donor in a cohort exposed to, infected with or recovered from COVID-19 (not recorded which). The donor label of this sample is uncertain. Sequencing was done on a sample of PBMCs or T cells enriched from blood (not recorded which). The V and J genes are TRBV4-2 and TRBJ2-7; TRBD1 agrees at 11 bases. The CDR3: CASTPTQGQGDYEQYF. CDR3 DNA: TGTGCCAGCACCCCCACCCAGGGACAGGGGGACTACGAGCAGTACTTC.